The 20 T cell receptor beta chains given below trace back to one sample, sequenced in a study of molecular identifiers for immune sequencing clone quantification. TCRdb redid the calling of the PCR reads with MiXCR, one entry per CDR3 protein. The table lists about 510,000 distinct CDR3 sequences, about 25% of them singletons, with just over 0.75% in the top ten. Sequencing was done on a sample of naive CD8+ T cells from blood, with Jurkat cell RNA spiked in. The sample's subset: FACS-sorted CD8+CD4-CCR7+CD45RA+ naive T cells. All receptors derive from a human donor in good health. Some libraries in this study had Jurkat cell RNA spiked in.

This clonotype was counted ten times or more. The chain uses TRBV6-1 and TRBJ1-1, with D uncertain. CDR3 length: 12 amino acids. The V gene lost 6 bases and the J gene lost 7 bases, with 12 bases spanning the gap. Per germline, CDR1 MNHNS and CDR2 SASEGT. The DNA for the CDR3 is TGTGCCAGCAGGGCGTTCGAAAGTGAAGCTTTCTTT. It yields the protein CASRAFESEAFF.

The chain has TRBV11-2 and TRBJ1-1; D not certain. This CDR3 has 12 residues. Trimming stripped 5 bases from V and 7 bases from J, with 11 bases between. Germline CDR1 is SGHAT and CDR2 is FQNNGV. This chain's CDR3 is CASSIGGGEAFF. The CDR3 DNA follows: TGTGCCAGCAGCATAGGCGGAGGTGAAGCTTTCTTT.

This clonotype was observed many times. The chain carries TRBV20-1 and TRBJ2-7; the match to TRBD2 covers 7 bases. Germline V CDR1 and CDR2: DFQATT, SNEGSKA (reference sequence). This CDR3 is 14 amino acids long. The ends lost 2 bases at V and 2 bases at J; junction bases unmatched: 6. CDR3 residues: CSARRDYITYEQYF. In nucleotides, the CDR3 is TGCAGTGCTAGAAGGGACTATATAACCTACGAGCAGTACTTC.

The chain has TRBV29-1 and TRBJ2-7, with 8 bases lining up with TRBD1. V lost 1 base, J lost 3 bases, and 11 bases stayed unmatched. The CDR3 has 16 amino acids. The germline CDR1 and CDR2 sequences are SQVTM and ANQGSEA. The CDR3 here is CSVEGFLGTGDYEQYF. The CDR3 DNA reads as TGCAGCGTTGAAGGATTTCTCGGGACAGGAGACTACGAGCAGTACTTC.

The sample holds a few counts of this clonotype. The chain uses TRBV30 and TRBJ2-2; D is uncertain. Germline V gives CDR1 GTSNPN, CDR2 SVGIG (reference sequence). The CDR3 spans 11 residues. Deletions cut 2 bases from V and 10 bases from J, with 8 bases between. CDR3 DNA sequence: TGTGCCTGGAGTCCGTACCCGGAGCTGTTTTTT. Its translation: CAWSPYPELFF.

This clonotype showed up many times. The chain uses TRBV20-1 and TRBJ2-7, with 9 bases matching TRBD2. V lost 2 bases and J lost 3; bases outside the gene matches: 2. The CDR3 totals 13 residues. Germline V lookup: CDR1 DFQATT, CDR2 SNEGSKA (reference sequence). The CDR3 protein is CSARLAGDYEQYF. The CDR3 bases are TGCAGTGCTAGATTAGCGGGGGACTACGAGCAGTACTTC.

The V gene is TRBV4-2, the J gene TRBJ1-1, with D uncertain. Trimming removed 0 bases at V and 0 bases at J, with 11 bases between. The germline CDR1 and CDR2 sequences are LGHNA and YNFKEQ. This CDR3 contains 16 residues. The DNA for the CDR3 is TGTGCCAGCAGCCAAGAGCCAGTAACCATGAACACTGAAGCTTTCTTT. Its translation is CASSQEPVTMNTEAFF.

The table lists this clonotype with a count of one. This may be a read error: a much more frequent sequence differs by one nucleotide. The CDR3 nucleotides read TGTGCCAGCAGACCCAGGACAGGGACTGAAGCTTTCTTT. It codes for CASRPRTGTEAFF. This chain joins TRBV7-9 and TRBJ1-1, with 8 positions matching TRBD1. Germline V gives CDR1 SEHNR, CDR2 FQNEAQ (reference sequence). The CDR3 is 13 amino acids. V shed 6 bases, J shed 5 bases, and the junction held 5 bases outside the gene matches.

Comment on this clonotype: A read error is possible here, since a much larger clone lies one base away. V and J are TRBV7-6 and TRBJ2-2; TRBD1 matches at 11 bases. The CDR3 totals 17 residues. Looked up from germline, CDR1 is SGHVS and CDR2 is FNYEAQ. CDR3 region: CVSSPSRDRGKTGELFF. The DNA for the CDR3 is TGTGTCAGCAGCCCCAGCAGGGACAGGGGGAAGACCGGGGAGCTGTTTTTT.

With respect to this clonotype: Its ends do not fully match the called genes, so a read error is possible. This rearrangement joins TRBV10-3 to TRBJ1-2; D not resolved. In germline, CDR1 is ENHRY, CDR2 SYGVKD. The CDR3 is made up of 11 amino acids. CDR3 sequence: CATGKPKGSTF. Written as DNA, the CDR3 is TGTGCCACCGGGAAGCCCAAGGGCTCCACCTTC.

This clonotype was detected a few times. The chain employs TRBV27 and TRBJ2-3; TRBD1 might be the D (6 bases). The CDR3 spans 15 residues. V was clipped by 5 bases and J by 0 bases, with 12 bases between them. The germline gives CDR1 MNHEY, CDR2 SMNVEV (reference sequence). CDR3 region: CASSPRQESTDTQYF. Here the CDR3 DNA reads TGTGCCAGCAGTCCGCGACAGGAGAGCACAGATACGCAGTATTTT.

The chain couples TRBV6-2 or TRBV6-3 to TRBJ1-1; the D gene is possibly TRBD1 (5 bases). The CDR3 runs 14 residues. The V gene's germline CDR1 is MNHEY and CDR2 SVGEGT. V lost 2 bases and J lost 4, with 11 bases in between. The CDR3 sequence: CASSYGTGLTEAFF. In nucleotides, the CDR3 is TGTGCCAGCAGTTACGGCACAGGTCTCACTGAAGCTTTCTTT.

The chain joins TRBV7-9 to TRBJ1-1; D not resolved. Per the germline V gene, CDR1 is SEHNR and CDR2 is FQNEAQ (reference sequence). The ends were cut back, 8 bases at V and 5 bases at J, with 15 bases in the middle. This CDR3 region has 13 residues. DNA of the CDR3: TGTGCCAGCGGCACGGGAGCAGAGACTGAAGCTTTCTTT. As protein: CASGTGAETEAFF.

The chain's CDR3 is CSARKLAGGYEQYF. For the CDR3, the DNA is TGCAGTGCTAGAAAACTAGCGGGAGGTTACGAGCAGTACTTC. V usage is TRBV20-1 and J usage is TRBJ2-7, with TRBD2 matching over 12 bases. The J segment lost 4 bases and the V segment lost 2 bases, leaving 3 bases of the junction unmatched. CDR1 and CDR2 (germline): DFQATT, SNEGSKA (reference sequence). The CDR3 has 14 residues.

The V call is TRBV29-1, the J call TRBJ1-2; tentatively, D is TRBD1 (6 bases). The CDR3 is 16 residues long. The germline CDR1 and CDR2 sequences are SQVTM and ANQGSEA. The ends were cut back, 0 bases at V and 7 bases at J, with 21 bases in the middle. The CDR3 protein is CSVEDPGGRNYGGYTF. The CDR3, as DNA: TGCAGCGTTGAAGATCCGGGGGGCAGGAACTATGGTGGCTACACCTTC.

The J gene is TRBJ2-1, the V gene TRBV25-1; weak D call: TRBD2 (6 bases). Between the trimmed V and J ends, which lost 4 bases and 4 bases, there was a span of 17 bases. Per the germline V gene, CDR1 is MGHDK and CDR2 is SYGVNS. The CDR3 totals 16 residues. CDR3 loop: CASSGRTTRRYNEQFF. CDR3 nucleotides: TGTGCCAGCAGTGGAAGGACTACCCGCAGGTACAATGAGCAGTTCTTC. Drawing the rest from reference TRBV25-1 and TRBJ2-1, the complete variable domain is EADIYQTPRYLVIGTGKKITLECSQTMGHDKMYWYQQDPGMELHLIHYSYGVNSTEKGDLSSESTVSRIRTEHFPLTLESARPSHTSQYLCASSGRTTRRYNEQFFGPGTRLTVL.

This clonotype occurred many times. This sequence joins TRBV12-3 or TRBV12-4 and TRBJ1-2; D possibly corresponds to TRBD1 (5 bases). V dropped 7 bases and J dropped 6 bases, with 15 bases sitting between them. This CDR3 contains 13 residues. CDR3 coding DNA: TGTGCCAGCACGGCACAGGACGGAAATGGCTACACCTTC. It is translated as CASTAQDGNGYTF.

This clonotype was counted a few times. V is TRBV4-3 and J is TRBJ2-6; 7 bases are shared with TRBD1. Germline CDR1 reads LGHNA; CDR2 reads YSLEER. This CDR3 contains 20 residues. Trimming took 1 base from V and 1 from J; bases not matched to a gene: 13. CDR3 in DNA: TGCGCCAGCAGCCAAGGGGGACAGCGGATGGTCGTTTCTGGGGCCAACGTCCTGACTTTC. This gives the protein CASSQGGQRMVVSGANVLTF.

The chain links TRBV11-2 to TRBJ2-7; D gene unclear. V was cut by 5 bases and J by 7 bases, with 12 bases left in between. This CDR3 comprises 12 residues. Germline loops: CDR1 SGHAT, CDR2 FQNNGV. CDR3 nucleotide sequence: TGTGCCAGCAGCCCGACGATAGGGGAGCAGTACTTC. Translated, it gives CASSPTIGEQYF.

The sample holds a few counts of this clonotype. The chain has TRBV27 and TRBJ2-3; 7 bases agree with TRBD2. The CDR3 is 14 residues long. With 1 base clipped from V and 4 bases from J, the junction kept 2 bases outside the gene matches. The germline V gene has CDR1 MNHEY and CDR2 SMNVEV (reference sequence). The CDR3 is CASSLYTSADTQYF. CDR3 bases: TGTGCCAGCAGTTTATATACTAGCGCAGATACGCAGTATTTT.